One sample yielded the 19 T cell receptor beta chains listed below, sequenced in a study of T cells in Graves' hyperthyroidism and ophthalmopathy. Amplified TCR beta CDR3 regions came from RNA transcripts. First-round RT-PCR with HTBI primers amplified the TCR CDR3 region. TCRdb called the multiplex PCR reads again in MiXCR, with one record for every CDR3 protein. The sample yields approximately 520,000 distinct CDR3 sequences, around 20% seen once. The sequenced sample was blood. These receptors were collected from a man aged 18 to 29 with Graves' hyperthyroidism.

The table lists this clonotype with many counts. The chain is built from TRBV28 and TRBJ2-7; 8 positions agree with TRBD1. This CDR3 is built from 13 residues. V trimming: 3 bases; J trimming: 5 bases; junction bases outside the gene matches: 3. CDR1 is MDHEN, CDR2 SYDVKM, per germline. CDR3 sequence reads: CASSFRGRHEQYF. In DNA, the CDR3 is TGTGCCAGCAGTTTCAGGGGGCGCCACGAGCAGTACTTC. The full variable domain, with the rest looked up from reference TRBV28 and TRBJ2-7, is DVKVTQSSRYLVKRTGEKVFLECVQDMDHENMFWYRQDPGLGLRLIYFSYDVKMKEKGDIPEGYSVSREKKERFSLILESASTNQTSMYLCASSFRGRHEQYFGPGTRLTVT.

This clonotype was recorded at least ten times. This chain joins TRBV6-1 and TRBJ1-2; the match to TRBD1 covers 11 bases. Germline lookup yields CDR1 MNHNS and CDR2 SASEGT. Germline trimming cut 8 bases from V and 2 bases from J; bases unmatched to any gene: 4. The CDR3 is made up of 14 amino acids. The CDR3 nucleotides are TGTGCCAGCGGAGGGACAGGGGGGAACTATGGCTACACCTTC. Translation: CASGGTGGNYGYTF.

This clonotype has ten or more counts. This rearrangement joins TRBV6-1 to TRBJ1-5, with D hard to call. The germline gives CDR1 MNHNS, CDR2 SASEGT. Trimming took off 3 bases at V and 3 bases at J, with 12 bases between the two ends. The CDR3 length is 15 residues. CDR3 loop: CASSEVGGANQPQHF. The CDR3, as DNA: TGTGCCAGCAGTGAGGTCGGCGGAGCCAATCAGCCCCAGCATTTT.

This clonotype was counted many times. In nucleotides, the CDR3 is TGTGCCAGCTCACCATTGACGAACACTGAAGCTTTCTTT. Its translation: CASSPLTNTEAFF. The chain is built from TRBV18 and TRBJ1-1, with D uncertain. Germline V lookup: CDR1 KGHSH, CDR2 LQKENI. The V end lost 2 bases, the J end lost 1 base, and 5 bases lay between the germline ends. The CDR3 has 13 residues.

This clonotype showed up many times. V and J are TRBV11-2 and TRBJ2-5; D possibly corresponds to TRBD2 (5 bases). Trimming pared 5 bases from V and 5 bases from J, leaving 18 bases between. The germline CDR1 and CDR2 sequences are SGHAT and FQNNGV. This CDR3 is built from 15 residues. Here the CDR3 reads CASSPLSGNSETQYF. CDR3 nucleotide sequence: TGTGCCAGCAGCCCGTTGTCCGGGAATAGCGAGACCCAGTACTTC.

This clonotype has a count of ten or more. This chain connects TRBV2 to TRBJ2-5; 9 bases map to TRBD2. The CDR3 is 16 amino acids. V shed 2 bases, J shed 1 base, and the junction held 5 bases outside the gene matches. The V gene's germline CDR1 is SNHLY and CDR2 FYNNEI. The CDR3, as DNA: TGTGCCAGCAGTGAAACAGCGGGGGGAAGCCAAGAGACCCAGTACTTC. It is translated as CASSETAGGSQETQYF.

This clonotype was detected many times. The chain couples TRBV27 to TRBJ1-1; weak D call: TRBD1 (5 bases). V lost 5 bases, J lost 4 bases, and 17 bases lay in between. Germline CDR1 reads MNHEY; CDR2 reads SMNVEV (reference sequence). The CDR3 runs to 15 residues. CDR3 sequence: CASSPPGIVGTEAFF. The CDR3 nucleotides are TGTGCCAGCAGTCCCCCAGGGATAGTAGGCACTGAAGCTTTCTTT.

This clonotype has ten or more counts. For the CDR3, the DNA is TGCAGCGTTTCCTGGGGGTGGAACACTGAAGCTTTCTTT. This translates into CSVSWGWNTEAFF. V gene TRBV29-1 combines with J gene TRBJ1-1, with D maybe TRBD1 (5 bases). The CDR3 extends over 13 amino acids. Trimming removed 5 bases at V and 1 base at J, with 11 bases between. Germline-derived CDR1 and CDR2 are SQVTM and ANQGSEA.

This clonotype was detected many times. The chain links TRBV2 to TRBJ1-2, with D possibly TRBD1 on 5 matching bases. The CDR3 totals 13 residues. Trimming stripped 3 bases from V and 7 bases from J, with 12 bases between. Germline V gene data show CDR1 as SNHLY and CDR2 as FYNNEI. The CDR3 sequence is CASSEGRGCGYTF. The CDR3 DNA reads TGTGCCAGCAGTGAGGGACGGGGCTGTGGCTACACCTTC.

This clonotype was counted at least ten times. CDR3 in DNA: TGTGCCAGCAGTGAAGCGCTTACAGGGGCCCAAGAGACCCAGTACTTC. It codes for CASSEALTGAQETQYF. The chain employs TRBV6-1 and TRBJ2-5; the match to TRBD1 covers 7 bases. The CDR3 is 16 residues long. Losses at the gene ends were 0 bases for V and 1 base for J; bases not matched to a gene: 5. CDR1 and CDR2 from the germline V gene are MNHNS and SASEGT.

The chain carries TRBV20-1 and TRBJ1-1; 9 positions agree with TRBD1. Trimming cost V 0 bases and J 1 base; bases outside gene matches: 3. CDR3 length: 15 amino acids. CDR1 DFQATT and CDR2 SNEGSKA come from the germline V gene (reference sequence). This CDR3 reads CSAREPTGGNTEAFF. The CDR3 DNA sequence: TGCAGTGCTAGAGAACCGACAGGGGGGAACACTGAAGCTTTCTTT.

This clonotype was counted at least ten times. This chain links TRBV6-1 with TRBJ1-5, with D possibly matching TRBD1 (6 bases). The germline CDR1 and CDR2 sequences are MNHNS and SASEGT. V lost 2 bases to trimming and J lost 6 bases, with 14 bases between them. This CDR3 comprises 15 residues. The CDR3 is CASSERRGAGQPQHF. The CDR3 bases are TGTGCCAGCAGTGAAAGGCGGGGGGCAGGTCAGCCCCAGCATTTT.

This clonotype was counted many times. This chain connects TRBV12-5 to TRBJ2-5; 10 bases map to TRBD1. CDR3 length equals 13 residues. Trimming took 8 bases from V and 4 from J; bases not matched to a gene: 4. Germline V lookup: CDR1 LGHNT, CDR2 FRNRAP. The CDR3 region is CASRQGAGETQYF. CDR3 nucleotide sequence: TGTGCTAGTAGACAGGGGGCAGGAGAGACCCAGTACTTC.

This clonotype has only a few counts. The chain couples TRBV29-1 to TRBJ2-2, with a possible D match to TRBD1 (6 bases). The germline V gene encodes CDR1 SQVTM and CDR2 ANQGSEA. V was trimmed by 5 bases and J by 4 bases, leaving 11 bases between them. The CDR3 extends over 13 amino acids. The DNA of the CDR3 is TGCAGCGTTCTTACAGGGACCACCGGGGAGCTGTTTTTT. Translation gives CSVLTGTTGELFF.

There are a few counts of this clonotype. The genes are TRBV2 and TRBJ1-5; a weak D match, TRBD1 (5 bases). The V end lost 9 bases, the J end lost 4 bases, and 16 bases lay between the germline ends. This CDR3 comprises 14 residues. CDR1 SNHLY and CDR2 FYNNEI come from the germline V gene. The CDR3 loop reads CASGRKRGNQPQHF. CDR3 nucleotides: TGTGCCAGTGGGAGGAAAAGGGGAAATCAGCCCCAGCATTTT.

This clonotype was counted between two and nine times. The genes are TRBV30 and TRBJ1-6; weak D call: TRBD1 (6 bases). Trimming took 3 bases from V and 10 from J, leaving 13 bases between them. The CDR3 is 13 amino acids. Germline CDR1 and CDR2: GTSNPN and SVGIG (reference sequence). The CDR3 DNA is TGTGCCTGGAGCCCGGTGGGGGCCTCACCCCTCCACTTT. As protein: CAWSPVGASPLHF.

The CDR3, as DNA: TGTGCCAGCAGCCCGGTGGACAGGGTTTACTATGGCTACACCTTC. It codes for CASSPVDRVYYGYTF. The chain recombines TRBV3-1 with TRBJ1-2; 8 bases align to TRBD1. With 4 bases clipped from V and 3 bases from J, the junction kept 7 bases outside the gene matches. From germline, CDR1 is LGHDT and CDR2 YNNKEL (reference sequence). The CDR3 spans 15 residues.

This clonotype has ten or more counts. The chain couples TRBV5-5 to TRBJ2-7; the D gene is possibly TRBD1 (6 bases). CDR3 length: 13 residues. The germline V and J ends were trimmed by 3 bases and 2 bases, with 9 bases remaining between them. In germline, CDR1 is SGHKS, CDR2 YYEKEE (reference sequence). CDR3 in amino acids: CASSWDNAYEQYF. Here the CDR3 DNA reads TGTGCCAGCAGCTGGGACAACGCCTACGAGCAGTACTTC.

There are many counts of this clonotype. V usage is TRBV19 and J usage is TRBJ1-1; possible D gene TRBD1, 5 bases. The germline V gene encodes CDR1 LNHDA and CDR2 SQIVND (reference sequence). CDR3 size: 13 residues. V shed 8 bases and J shed 1 base, with 11 bases lying between them. The CDR3 nucleotides read TGTGCCAGTTGCTGGAGGGGGAACACTGAAGCTTTCTTT. Its translation is CASCWRGNTEAFF. Complete variable domain (other parts from reference TRBV19 and TRBJ1-1): DGGITQSPKYLFRKEGQNVTLSCEQNLNHDAMYWYRQDPGQGLRLIYYSQIVNDFQKGDIAEGYSVSREKKESFPLTVTSAQKNPTAFYLCASCWRGNTEAFFGQGTRLTVV.